Presented here are 6 T cell receptor beta chains from one specimen sequenced in a study of blood T cell repertoires in COVID-19 (dated by TCRdb to about 2020). The receptor library was made with the immunoSEQ multiplex PCR assay. TCRdb provides this immuneACCESS table in a form limited to in-frame rearrangements. Some clones are lacking; in checked studies, under half of them reflect an unresolved V gene, and why the rest are absent is not known. This sample lists approximately 500,000 clones; approximately 89% were detected once. Clones ranked in the top ten supply over 0.7% of the sample. Sequencing was carried out using peripheral blood. The receptors originated from a man in his late teens or twenties with COVID-19, enrolled during active disease.

The V and J genes are TRBV9 and TRBJ1-5, with unresolved D. Germline assignment: CDR1 SGDLS and CDR2 YYNGEE. The CDR3 is made up of 15 amino acids. V was shortened by 4 bases and J by 2 bases, with 13 bases between the two germline ends. CDR3 region: CASSPGGGGNQPQHF. The CDR3 DNA follows: TGTGCCAGCAGCCCCGGTGGAGGAGGCAATCAGCCCCAGCATTTT.

The table lists this clone with a few counts. The chain employs TRBV27 and TRBJ2-2, with TRBD1 as a possible D gene (5 bases). Germline assignment: CDR1 MNHEY and CDR2 SMNVEV (reference sequence). Trimming took off 2 bases at V and 6 bases at J, with 10 bases between the two ends. There are 14 residues in the CDR3. CDR3 amino acids: CASSLIPGSGELFF. The CDR3 DNA sequence: TGTGCCAGCAGTTTAATCCCAGGGTCCGGGGAGCTGTTTTTT.

The genes are TRBV2 and TRBJ2-3; D remains unclear. This CDR3 has 13 residues. V was pared by 2 bases and J by 2 bases, with 5 bases between. Germline V CDR1 and CDR2: SNHLY, FYNNEI. The CDR3: CASSEIDTDTQYF. The CDR3 nucleotides read TGTGCCAGCAGTGAAATAGACACAGATACGCAGTATTTT.

The V and J genes are TRBV5-1 and TRBJ2-3; 14 nucleotides agree with TRBD2. With 7 bases clipped from V and 1 base from J, the junction kept 14 bases outside the gene matches. The CDR3 sequence is 19 residues long. Germline assignment: CDR1 SGHRS and CDR2 YFSETQ. The CDR3 reads CASDSSGTSGSRGTDTQYF. The DNA for the CDR3 is TGCGCCAGCGACTCCAGTGGGACTAGCGGGAGTAGGGGCACAGATACGCAGTATTTT.

The chain recombines TRBV13 with TRBJ2-6; D is unresolved. This CDR3 has 14 amino acids. Trimming shortened V by 4 bases and J by 0 bases, and 4 bases separated the two germline ends. Germline V lookup: CDR1 PRHDT, CDR2 FYEKMQ (reference sequence). The CDR3: CASSSSSGANVLTF. CDR3 coding DNA: TGTGCCAGCAGCTCGTCCTCTGGGGCCAACGTCCTGACTTTC.

On this clone itself: Other DNA sequences within the sample encode an identical CDR3. The chain links TRBV24-1 to TRBJ2-1; the match to TRBD1 covers 8 bases. Trimming cost V 4 bases and J 3 bases; bases outside gene matches: 7. There are 16 residues in the CDR3. In germline, CDR1 is KGHDR, CDR2 SFDVKD. The DNA of the CDR3 is TGTGCCACCAGTGACCCCGGACAGGGTAGCTACAATGAGCAGTTCTTC. Its protein product is CATSDPGQGSYNEQFF.